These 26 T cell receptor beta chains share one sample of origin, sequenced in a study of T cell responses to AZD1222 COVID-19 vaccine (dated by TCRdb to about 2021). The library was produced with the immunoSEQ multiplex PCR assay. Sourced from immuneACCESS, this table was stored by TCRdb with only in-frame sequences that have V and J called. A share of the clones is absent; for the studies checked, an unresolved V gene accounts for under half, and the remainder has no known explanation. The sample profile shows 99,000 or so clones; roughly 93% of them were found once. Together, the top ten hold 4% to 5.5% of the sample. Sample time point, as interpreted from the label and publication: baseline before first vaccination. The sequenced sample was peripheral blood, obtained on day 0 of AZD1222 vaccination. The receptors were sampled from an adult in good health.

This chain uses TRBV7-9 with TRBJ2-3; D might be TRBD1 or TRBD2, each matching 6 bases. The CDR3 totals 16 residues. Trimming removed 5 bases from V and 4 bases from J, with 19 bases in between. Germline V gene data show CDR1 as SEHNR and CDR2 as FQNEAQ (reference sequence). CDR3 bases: TGTGCCAGCAGCCAACCGTGGGGGGCCATAGCAGATACGCAGTATTTT. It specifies CASSQPWGAIADTQYF.

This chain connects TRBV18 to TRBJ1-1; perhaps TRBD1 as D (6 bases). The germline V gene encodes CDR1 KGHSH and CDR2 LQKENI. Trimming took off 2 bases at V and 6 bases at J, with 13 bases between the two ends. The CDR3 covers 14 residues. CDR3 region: CASSPAGQTPEAFF. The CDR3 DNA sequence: TGTGCCAGCTCACCAGCTGGACAGACCCCTGAAGCTTTCTTT.

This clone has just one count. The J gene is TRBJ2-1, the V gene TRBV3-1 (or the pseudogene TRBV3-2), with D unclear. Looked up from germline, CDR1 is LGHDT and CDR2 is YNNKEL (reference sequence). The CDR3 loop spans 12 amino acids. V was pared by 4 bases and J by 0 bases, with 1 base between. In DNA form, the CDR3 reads TGTGCCAGCAGCCCCTCCTACAATGAGCAGTTCTTC. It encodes CASSPSYNEQFF.

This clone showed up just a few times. The CDR3 DNA is TGTGCCAGCAGTGAAGCGGGAAGTAACAATGAGCAGTTCTTC. Amino acid sequence: CASSEAGSNNEQFF. V is TRBV2 and J is TRBJ2-1, with no clear D. Trimming stripped 0 bases from V and 5 bases from J, with 8 bases between. Germline CDR1 reads SNHLY; CDR2 reads FYNNEI. This CDR3 region has 14 residues.

CDR3 DNA sequence: TGTGCCAGCAGTGAATCTGTCGGGGATGAGCAGTTCTTC. Translation: CASSESVGDEQFF. The chain couples TRBV6-1 to TRBJ2-1; TRBD2 might be the D (5 bases). The germline CDR1 and CDR2 sequences are MNHNS and SASEGT. Between the trimmed V and J ends, which lost 2 bases and 8 bases, there was a span of 10 bases. The CDR3 runs 13 residues.

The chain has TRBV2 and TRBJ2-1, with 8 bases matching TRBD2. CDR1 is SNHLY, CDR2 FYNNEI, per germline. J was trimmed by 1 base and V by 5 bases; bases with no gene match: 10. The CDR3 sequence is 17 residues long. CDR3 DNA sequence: TGTGCCAGCAGTAAGGAAATTAGCGGGACTTCCTACAATGAGCAGTTCTTC. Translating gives CASSKEISGTSYNEQFF.

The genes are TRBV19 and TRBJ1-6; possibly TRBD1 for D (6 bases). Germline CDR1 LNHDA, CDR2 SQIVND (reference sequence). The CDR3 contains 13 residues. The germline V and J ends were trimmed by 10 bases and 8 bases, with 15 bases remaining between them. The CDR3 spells CATGDRPDSPLHF. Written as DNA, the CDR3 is TGTGCCACTGGAGACAGGCCGGATTCACCCCTCCACTTT.

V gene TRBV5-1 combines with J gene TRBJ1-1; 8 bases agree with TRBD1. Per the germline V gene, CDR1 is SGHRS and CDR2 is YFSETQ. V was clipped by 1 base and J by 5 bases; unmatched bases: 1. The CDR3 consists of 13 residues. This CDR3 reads CASSLQGATEAFF. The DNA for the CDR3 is TGCGCCAGCAGCTTGCAGGGGGCGACTGAAGCTTTCTTT.

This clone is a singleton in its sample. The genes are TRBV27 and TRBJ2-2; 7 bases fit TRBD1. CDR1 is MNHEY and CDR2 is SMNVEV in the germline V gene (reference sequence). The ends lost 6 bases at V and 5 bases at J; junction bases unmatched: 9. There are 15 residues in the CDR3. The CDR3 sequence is CASRAGTAVTGELFF. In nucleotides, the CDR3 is TGTGCCAGCAGAGCCGGGACAGCAGTTACCGGGGAGCTGTTTTTT.

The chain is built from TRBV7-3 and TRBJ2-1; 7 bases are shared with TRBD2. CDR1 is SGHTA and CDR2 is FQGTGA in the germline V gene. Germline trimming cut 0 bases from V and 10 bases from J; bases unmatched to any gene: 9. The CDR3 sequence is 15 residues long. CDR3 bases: TGTGCCAGCAGCTTAACTTCAGATCTAGCGGCAGAGCAGTTCTTC. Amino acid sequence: CASSLTSDLAAEQFF.

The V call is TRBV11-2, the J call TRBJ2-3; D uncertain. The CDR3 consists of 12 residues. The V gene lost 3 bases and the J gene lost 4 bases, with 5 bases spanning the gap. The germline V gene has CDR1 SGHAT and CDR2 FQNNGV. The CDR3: CASSLGPDTQYF. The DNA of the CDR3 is TGTGCCAGCAGCTTGGGCCCAGATACGCAGTATTTT.

The CDR3 region has the DNA TGTGCCAGCAGCAAAGAAAGAAGTCTAGCGCCTTACAATGAGCAGTTCTTC. It translates to CASSKERSLAPYNEQFF. The chain couples TRBV21-1 to TRBJ2-1; no check of the table's D call, TRBD2, against the DNA was made. TRBV21-1 is tagged as a pseudogene. The CDR3 loop spans 17 amino acids.

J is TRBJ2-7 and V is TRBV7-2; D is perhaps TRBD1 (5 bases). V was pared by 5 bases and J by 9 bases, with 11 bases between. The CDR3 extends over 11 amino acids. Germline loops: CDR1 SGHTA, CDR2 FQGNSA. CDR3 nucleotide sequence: TGTGCCAGCAGCGTTTACAGGAGGCAGTACTTC. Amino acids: CASSVYRRQYF. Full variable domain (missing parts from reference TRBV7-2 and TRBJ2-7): GAGVSQSPSNKVTEKGKDVELRCDPISGHTALYWYRQSLGQGLEFLIYFQGNSAPDKSGLPSDRFSAERTGGSVSTLTIQRTQQEDSAVYLCASSVYRRQYFGPGTRLTVT.

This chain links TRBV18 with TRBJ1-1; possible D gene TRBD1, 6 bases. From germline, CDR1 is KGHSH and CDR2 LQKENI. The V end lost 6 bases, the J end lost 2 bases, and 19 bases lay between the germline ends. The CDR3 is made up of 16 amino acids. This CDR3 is CASSRGTQGGNTEAFF. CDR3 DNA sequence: TGTGCCAGCTCCCGGGGGACACAGGGTGGCAACACTGAAGCTTTCTTT.

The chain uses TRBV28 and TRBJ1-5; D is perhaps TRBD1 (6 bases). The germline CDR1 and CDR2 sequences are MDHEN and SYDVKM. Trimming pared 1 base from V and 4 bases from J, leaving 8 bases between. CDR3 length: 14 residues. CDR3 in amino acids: CASSLSGANQPQHF. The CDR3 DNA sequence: TGTGCCAGCAGTTTATCAGGGGCTAATCAGCCCCAGCATTTT.

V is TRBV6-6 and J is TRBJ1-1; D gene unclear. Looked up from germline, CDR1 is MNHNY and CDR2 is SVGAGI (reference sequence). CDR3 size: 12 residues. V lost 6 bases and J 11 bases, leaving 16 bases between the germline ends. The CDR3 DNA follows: TGTGCCAGCAGCCCCGGGCGCGTTAAGGCTTTCTTT. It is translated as CASSPGRVKAFF.

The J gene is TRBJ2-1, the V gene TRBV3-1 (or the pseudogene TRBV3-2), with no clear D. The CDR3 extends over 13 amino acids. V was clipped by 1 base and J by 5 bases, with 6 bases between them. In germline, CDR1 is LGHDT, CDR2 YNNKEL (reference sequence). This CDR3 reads CASSQVGDNEQFF. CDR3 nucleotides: TGTGCCAGCAGCCAAGTCGGAGACAATGAGCAGTTCTTC.

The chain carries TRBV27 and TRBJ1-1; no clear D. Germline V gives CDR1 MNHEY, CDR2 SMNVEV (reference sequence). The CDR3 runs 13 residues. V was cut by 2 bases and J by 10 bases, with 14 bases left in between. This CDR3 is CASSLSREGRAFF. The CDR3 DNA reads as TGTGCCAGCAGTTTAAGTCGTGAGGGAAGAGCTTTCTTT.

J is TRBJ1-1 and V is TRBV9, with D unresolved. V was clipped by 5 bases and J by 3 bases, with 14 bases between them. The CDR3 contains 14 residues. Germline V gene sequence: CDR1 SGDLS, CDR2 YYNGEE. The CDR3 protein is CASRPGEDYTEAFF. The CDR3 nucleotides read TGTGCCAGCAGGCCCGGGGAGGATTACACTGAAGCTTTCTTT.

The CDR3 nucleotides are TGTGCCAGCAGCAAAGATTGTATCGGACTAGCACATACGCAGTATTTT. Protein sequence: CASSKDCIGLAHTQYF. The chain employs TRBV21-1 and TRBJ2-3; no check of the table's D call, TRBD2, against the DNA was made. TRBV21-1 is given as a pseudogene. This CDR3 contains 16 residues.

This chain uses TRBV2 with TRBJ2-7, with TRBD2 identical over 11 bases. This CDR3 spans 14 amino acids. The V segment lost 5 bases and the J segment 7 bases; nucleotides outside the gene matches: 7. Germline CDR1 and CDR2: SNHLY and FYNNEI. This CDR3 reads CASSLGLAAGEQYF. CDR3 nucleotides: TGTGCCAGCAGTCTGGGACTAGCGGCGGGGGAGCAGTACTTC.

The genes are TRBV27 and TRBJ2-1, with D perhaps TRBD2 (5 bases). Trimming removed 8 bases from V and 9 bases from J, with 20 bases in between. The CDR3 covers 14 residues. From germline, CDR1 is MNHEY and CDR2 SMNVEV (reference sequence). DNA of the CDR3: TGTGCCAGCCGTGGCGGGTTAGGTTACCGTGAGCAGTTCTTC. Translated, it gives CASRGGLGYREQFF.

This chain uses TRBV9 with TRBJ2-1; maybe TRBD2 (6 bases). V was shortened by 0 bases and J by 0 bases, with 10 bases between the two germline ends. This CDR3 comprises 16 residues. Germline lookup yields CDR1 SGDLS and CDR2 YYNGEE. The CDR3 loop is CASSVASGASYNEQFF. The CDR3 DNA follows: TGTGCCAGCAGCGTAGCTTCGGGAGCCTCCTACAATGAGCAGTTCTTC.

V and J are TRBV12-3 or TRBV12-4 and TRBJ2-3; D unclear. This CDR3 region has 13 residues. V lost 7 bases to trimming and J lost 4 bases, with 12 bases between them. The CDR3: CASKKGAADTQYF. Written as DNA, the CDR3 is TGTGCCAGCAAAAAGGGTGCAGCAGATACGCAGTATTTT.

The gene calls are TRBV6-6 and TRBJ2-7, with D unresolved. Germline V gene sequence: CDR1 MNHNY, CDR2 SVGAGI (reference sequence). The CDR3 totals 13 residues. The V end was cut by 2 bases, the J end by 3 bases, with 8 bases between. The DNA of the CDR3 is TGTGCCAGCAGTTACCCCCCTAGCTACGAGCAGTACTTC. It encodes CASSYPPSYEQYF.

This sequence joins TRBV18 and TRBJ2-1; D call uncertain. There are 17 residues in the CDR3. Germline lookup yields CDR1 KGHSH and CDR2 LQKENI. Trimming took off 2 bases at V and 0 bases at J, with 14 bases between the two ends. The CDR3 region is CASSPTNPVSSYNEQFF. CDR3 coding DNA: TGTGCCAGCTCACCAACAAATCCGGTTAGCTCCTACAATGAGCAGTTCTTC. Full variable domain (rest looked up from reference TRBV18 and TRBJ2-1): NAGVMQNPRHLVRRRGQEARLRCSPMKGHSHVYWYRQLPEEGLKFMVYLQKENIIDESGMPKERFSAEFPKEGPSILRIQQVVRGDSAAYFCASSPTNPVSSYNEQFFGPGTRLTVL.